This T cell receptor (beta chain) originates from a study of early T cells in non-severe SARS-CoV-2 infection. Turning to the study itself: Sequenced material consisted of bulk RNA (from unsorted whole blood), and chains were unpaired. Study outcomes and limitations: Missing private and CD4 specificities, VDJdb matching favored anti-spike CD8 responses.

cDNA molecules, individually, were tagged with unique molecular identifiers. Each CDR3 protein is one row after TCRdb ran MiXCR on the 5' RACE reads. The profile covers 55,000 to 70,000 distinct CDR3 sequences, with 4.9% appearing a single time and 4.9% taken by the ten largest. In its sample, this clonotype was seen a few times. Its antigen is undetermined. The receptor was derived from an adult who was a healthcare worker with PCR-confirmed SARS-CoV-2 infection or an uninfected control (not recorded which). The sequencing input was whole blood.

The CDR3 here is CASTTDYYNEQFF. In DNA form, the CDR3 reads TGTGCCAGCACAACGGACTACTACAATGAGCAGTTCTTC. The rearrangement links TRBV7-9 to TRBJ2-1; D is perhaps TRBD2 (6 bases). This CDR3 is built from 13 residues. Deletions cut 7 bases from V and 3 bases from J, with 10 bases between. Germline-derived CDR1 and CDR2 are SEHNR and FQNEAQ (reference sequence).